Listed here are 32 T cell receptor beta chains from one sample, sequenced in a study of cytomegalovirus exposure and HLA in healthy donors. Amplification used 60 Vbeta primers and 13 Jbeta primers. Sequencing was performed with immunoSEQ multiplex PCR; in TCRdb, only in-frame clones are kept and a portion is missing. The repertoire table contains just under 90,000 clones. Sequencing was carried out using PBMCs. The receptors were sampled from a girl between 10 and 17 years old in good health and CMV-seropositive.

J is TRBJ1-1 and V is TRBV18, with D unresolved. The CDR3 has 14 amino acids. The V end lost 3 bases, the J end lost 4 bases, and 12 bases lay between the germline ends. The germline V gene encodes CDR1 KGHSH and CDR2 LQKENI. This chain's CDR3 is CASSPRSQITEAFF. CDR3 bases: TGTGCCAGCTCACCGCGATCACAGATCACTGAAGCTTTCTTT.

The chain couples TRBV10-3 to TRBJ2-3; D possibly corresponds to TRBD1 (5 bases). The CDR3 extends over 16 amino acids. Germline loops: CDR1 ENHRY, CDR2 SYGVKD. The V end was cut by 2 bases, the J end by 3 bases, with 15 bases between. CDR3 sequence reads: CAISENRQGRTDTQYF. As DNA, the CDR3 is TGTGCCATCAGTGAGAATAGGCAGGGCCGGACAGATACGCAGTATTTT.

This chain joins TRBV6-5 and TRBJ2-6; D gene ambiguous. Deletions cut 9 bases from V and 4 bases from J, with 7 bases between. Germline CDR1 reads MNHEY; CDR2 reads SVGAGI. The CDR3 runs to 12 residues. The CDR3 spells CASRRGANVLTF. DNA for the CDR3: TGTGCCAGTCGGAGAGGGGCCAACGTCCTGACTTTC.

This chain links TRBV28 with TRBJ1-1; possibly TRBD1 for D (5 bases). Per the germline V gene, CDR1 is MDHEN and CDR2 is SYDVKM. The V end was cut by 2 bases, the J end by 6 bases, with 16 bases between. This CDR3 is 15 amino acids long. CDR3 sequence: CASSLNRPRQSEAFF. The CDR3 nucleotides are TGTGCCAGCAGTTTAAACAGGCCTAGGCAATCTGAAGCTTTCTTT.

The chain employs TRBV5-1 and TRBJ1-6; 8 bases align to TRBD1. This CDR3 region has 16 residues. The V gene's germline CDR1 is SGHRS and CDR2 YFSETQ. V dropped 1 base and J dropped 10; count of bases not matched to a gene: 10. CDR3 sequence: CASSLSPGQVDSPLHF. The CDR3 nucleotides read TGCGCCAGCAGCTTGAGCCCGGGACAGGTTGACTCACCCCTCCACTTT.

The chain's CDR3 is CASTIGTAQETQYF. CDR3 sequence (DNA): TGCGCCAGCACGATCGGGACAGCTCAAGAGACCCAGTACTTC. The V gene is TRBV10-1, the J gene TRBJ2-5; 7 nucleotides align to TRBD1. Germline CDR1 is WNHNN and CDR2 is SYGVQD (reference sequence). This CDR3 has 14 residues. With V trimmed by 7 bases and J by 2 bases, 7 bases remained unmatched.

The chain combines TRBV6-6 with TRBJ2-5, with D perhaps matching TRBD2 (5 bases). Trimming took 6 bases from V and 4 from J, leaving 18 bases between them. This CDR3 comprises 15 residues. The germline gives CDR1 MNHNY, CDR2 SVGAGI (reference sequence). In DNA, the CDR3 is TGTGCCAGCAGCTTAGAAGACTGGAGCGGAGAGACCCAGTACTTC. This gives the protein CASSLEDWSGETQYF.

The V call is TRBV7-7, the J call TRBJ2-3; 8 nucleotides line up with TRBD2. CDR3 length: 16 residues. Per the germline V gene, CDR1 is SSHAT and CDR2 is FNYEAQ (reference sequence). Trimming cost V 8 bases and J 2 bases; bases outside gene matches: 12. The CDR3 region is CASGPVRGDVTDTQYF. CDR3 coding DNA: TGTGCCAGCGGGCCGGTGCGGGGGGACGTCACAGATACGCAGTATTTT.

J is TRBJ2-2 and V is TRBV5-6; possible D gene TRBD1, 5 bases. The CDR3 is 15 amino acids. V lost 3 bases to trimming and J lost 5 bases, with 14 bases between them. From germline, CDR1 is SGHDT and CDR2 YYEEEE. In nucleotides, the CDR3 is TGTGCCAGCAGCTCTGTCCCAGGGCGGACCGGGGAGCTGTTTTTT. Translation: CASSSVPGRTGELFF.

This chain connects TRBV5-1 to TRBJ1-2; 10 nucleotides match TRBD1. The J segment lost 6 bases and the V segment lost 0 bases, leaving 5 bases of the junction unmatched. Germline CDR1 reads SGHRS; CDR2 reads YFSETQ. The CDR3 has 15 residues. This chain's CDR3 is CASSLDTGTGDGYTF. Written as DNA, the CDR3 is TGCGCCAGCAGCTTGGACACAGGGACAGGGGATGGCTACACCTTC. Complete variable domain (other parts from reference TRBV5-1 and TRBJ1-2): KAGVTQTPRYLIKTRGQQVTLSCSPISGHRSVSWYQQTPGQGLQFLFEYFSETQRNKGNFPGRFSGRQFSNSRSEMNVSTLELGDSALYLCASSLDTGTGDGYTFGSGTRLTVV.

The chain joins TRBV10-3 to TRBJ2-3; no reliable D call. The ends were cut back, 3 bases at V and 14 bases at J, with 12 bases in the middle. The CDR3 has 11 residues. CDR1 is ENHRY, CDR2 SYGVKD, per germline. The CDR3 DNA reads as TGTGCCATCAGTGACGGCAGGTCTGCGTATTTT. Encoded protein: CAISDGRSAYF.

The chain has TRBV7-2 and TRBJ1-2, with D perhaps matching TRBD1 (5 bases). There are 15 residues in the CDR3. Germline CDR1 reads SGHTA; CDR2 reads FQGNSA. V lost 2 bases, J lost 6 bases, and 16 bases lay in between. Here the CDR3 DNA reads TGTGCCAGCAGCTTACAGGGAGGTACCCCCGATGGCTACACCTTC. Translation gives CASSLQGGTPDGYTF.

The J gene is TRBJ2-2, the V gene TRBV5-4; D gene uncertain. V shed 0 bases and J shed 0 bases, with 6 bases lying between them. The CDR3 is 15 residues long. Germline V gene data show CDR1 as SGHNT and CDR2 as YYREEE (reference sequence). The CDR3 here is CASSLDRTNTGELFF. The CDR3 DNA follows: TGTGCCAGCAGCTTGGACAGAACGAACACCGGGGAGCTGTTTTTT.

The chain employs TRBV5-6 and TRBJ1-2, with D unresolved. The CDR3 loop spans 15 amino acids. With 4 bases removed from V and 0 bases from J, the gap between germline ends came to 13 bases. The germline V gene encodes CDR1 SGHDT and CDR2 YYEEEE. CDR3: CASSLLAETNYGYTF. CDR3 in DNA: TGTGCCAGCAGCCTGCTGGCGGAGACTAACTATGGCTACACCTTC.

This chain connects TRBV7-9 to TRBJ2-7; 7 bases match TRBD1. Germline loops: CDR1 SEHNR, CDR2 FQNEAQ (reference sequence). V lost 6 bases and J lost 4; bases outside the gene matches: 3. The CDR3 extends over 12 amino acids. Written as DNA, the CDR3 is TGTGCCAGCAGTTACAGGGGTTACGAGCAGTACTTC. Translating gives CASSYRGYEQYF.

The rearrangement joins TRBV9 to TRBJ2-1, with TRBD1 matching over 8 bases. CDR1 and CDR2 (germline): SGDLS, YYNGEE. The CDR3 runs to 15 residues. J was trimmed by 6 bases and V by 3 bases; bases with no gene match: 8. Here the CDR3 DNA reads TGTGCCAGCAGCGGGACAGGCCAGGGGGCCAATGAGCAGTTCTTC. This translates into CASSGTGQGANEQFF.

The rearrangement links TRBV18 to TRBJ1-6, with 11 nucleotides matching TRBD1. CDR1 and CDR2 (germline): KGHSH, LQKENI. This CDR3 contains 14 residues. With 6 bases clipped from V and 6 bases from J, the junction kept 1 base outside the gene matches. The CDR3 loop reads CASSGTGGNSPLHF. The CDR3, as DNA: TGTGCCAGCTCGGGGACAGGGGGTAATTCACCCCTCCACTTT.

The chain has TRBV9 and TRBJ2-5; 11 bases are a match to TRBD2. This CDR3 contains 14 residues. The V and J ends lost 0 bases and 5 bases, in that order; junction bases with no gene match: 0. Germline-derived CDR1 and CDR2 are SGDLS and YYNGEE. The CDR3 bases are TGTGCCAGCAGCGTAGCTAGCGGGGGGGAGACCCAGTACTTC. Protein sequence: CASSVASGGETQYF.

The chain uses TRBV6-1 and TRBJ1-5; D perhaps matches TRBD1 (6 bases). The V end was cut by 8 bases, the J end by 5 bases, with 13 bases between. The CDR3 runs 13 residues. The germline V gene has CDR1 MNHNS and CDR2 SASEGT. CDR3 region: CASVGAADQPQHF. DNA for the CDR3: TGTGCCAGCGTGGGGGCTGCTGATCAGCCCCAGCATTTT.

This chain uses TRBV15 with TRBJ2-7; D possibly corresponds to TRBD2 (7 bases). Deletions cut 5 bases from V and 6 bases from J, with 14 bases between. CDR1 is LNHNV and CDR2 is YYDKDF in the germline V gene (reference sequence). The CDR3 totals 13 residues. The CDR3 region is CATSRGALSEQYV. For the CDR3, the DNA is TGTGCCACCAGCCGGGGGGCCCTATCCGAGCAGTACGTC.

The V gene is TRBV7-9, the J gene TRBJ2-5; possibly TRBD1 for D (6 bases). The CDR3 spans 17 residues. CDR1 and CDR2 (germline): SEHNR, FQNEAQ (reference sequence). V dropped 5 bases and J dropped 5 bases, with 24 bases sitting between them. CDR3 sequence reads: CASSPPRTVPSGETQYF. CDR3 DNA: TGTGCCAGCAGCCCTCCTCGGACAGTTCCTTCGGGGGAGACCCAGTACTTC. The full variable domain, completed using reference TRBV7-9 and TRBJ2-5, is DTGVSQNPRHKITKRGQNVTFRCDPISEHNRLYWYRQTLGQGPEFLTYFQNEAQLEKSRLLSDRFSAERPKGSFSTLEIQRTEQGDSAMYLCASSPPRTVPSGETQYFGPGTRLLVL.

V and J are TRBV13 and TRBJ2-1; 8 nucleotides line up with TRBD2. The CDR3 runs to 15 residues. The germline V gene has CDR1 PRHDT and CDR2 FYEKMQ (reference sequence). The V gene end was trimmed by 5 bases and the J gene end by 0 bases; junction bases not matched to a gene: 3. This CDR3 reads CASSPGGFSYNEQFF. The DNA of the CDR3 is TGTGCCAGCAGCCCGGGGGGGTTCTCCTACAATGAGCAGTTCTTC.

The chain joins TRBV11-2 to TRBJ1-1; TRBD1 aligns across 11 bases. CDR3 length: 19 amino acids. The ends lost 5 bases at V and 4 bases at J; junction bases unmatched: 18. The V gene's germline CDR1 is SGHAT and CDR2 FQNNGV. CDR3 residues: CASSRYPGTGGKVVTEAFF. As DNA, the CDR3 is TGTGCCAGCAGCCGGTATCCCGGGACAGGGGGAAAGGTAGTCACTGAAGCTTTCTTT.

The chain is built from TRBV6-5 and TRBJ1-1, with 10 positions matching TRBD1. This CDR3 spans 16 amino acids. Germline CDR1 is MNHEY and CDR2 is SVGAGI. V lost 3 bases to trimming and J lost 8 bases; unmatched junction nucleotides: 12. This CDR3 reads CASSYSAGTGAREAFF. CDR3 DNA sequence: TGTGCCAGCAGTTATTCAGCCGGGACAGGGGCCAGAGAAGCTTTCTTT.

V gene TRBV5-6 combines with J gene TRBJ1-1; D remains ambiguous. The CDR3 loop spans 16 amino acids. The V end lost 1 base, the J end lost 1 base, and 14 bases lay between the germline ends. Germline V gene data show CDR1 as SGHDT and CDR2 as YYEEEE. For the CDR3, the DNA is TGTGCCAGCAGCTTGAGGTCAGGAGGAAAGAACACTGAAGCTTTCTTT. It is translated as CASSLRSGGKNTEAFF.

This chain joins TRBV27 and TRBJ1-2; the D gene is possibly TRBD1 (6 bases). Trimming removed 2 bases from V and 6 bases from J, with 13 bases in between. CDR3 size: 14 residues. The germline V gene has CDR1 MNHEY and CDR2 SMNVEV (reference sequence). CDR3 in DNA: TGTGCCAGCAGTTTAACAGGGTTAAGGGATGGCTACACCTTC. Its protein is CASSLTGLRDGYTF.

The chain combines TRBV5-1 with TRBJ2-1, with 13 bases fitting TRBD2. Germline CDR1 and CDR2: SGHRS and YFSETQ. The CDR3 spans 15 residues. Losses at the gene ends were 3 bases for V and 6 bases for J; bases not matched to a gene: 3. This CDR3 reads CASSYTSGGGNEQFF. CDR3 bases: TGCGCCAGCAGCTACACTAGCGGGGGGGGCAATGAGCAGTTCTTC.

J is TRBJ2-7 and V is TRBV7-6; 11 positions match TRBD2. V gave up 5 bases and J gave up 7 bases; unmatched junction bases: 10. The CDR3 sequence is 15 residues long. CDR1 and CDR2 (germline): SGHVS, FNYEAQ. CDR3 loop: CASSITSGGDWEQYF. DNA of the CDR3: TGTGCCAGCAGCATTACTAGCGGGGGAGACTGGGAGCAGTACTTC.

V and J are TRBV7-9 and TRBJ2-3; D ambiguous. The germline V gene encodes CDR1 SEHNR and CDR2 FQNEAQ (reference sequence). V was cut by 5 bases and J by 6 bases, with 9 bases left in between. There are 12 residues in the CDR3. In DNA form, the CDR3 reads TGTGCCAGCAGCCACCCCAGGGATACGCAGTATTTT. The encoded protein is CASSHPRDTQYF.

The chain is built from TRBV4-2 and TRBJ2-3; D is possibly TRBD2 (6 bases). The CDR3 is 17 amino acids. Germline lookup yields CDR1 LGHNA and CDR2 YNFKEQ. V was shortened by 0 bases and J by 6 bases, with 19 bases between the two germline ends. This chain's CDR3 is CASSQEGGAPAGDTQYF. The CDR3 coding sequence is TGTGCCAGCAGCCAAGAGGGCGGGGCGCCCGCGGGGGATACGCAGTATTTT.

The chain has TRBV28 and TRBJ1-2, with D unclear. Trimming removed 3 bases from V and 2 bases from J, with 13 bases in between. Looked up from germline, CDR1 is MDHEN and CDR2 is SYDVKM. This CDR3 is built from 15 residues. CDR3 DNA sequence: TGTGCCAGCAGTTTTGGAGGACGTCAGAACTATGGCTACACCTTC. Translated, it gives CASSFGGRQNYGYTF.

In regard to this clone: A junction boundary mismatches the germline segment, possibly from a read error. The chain carries TRBV4-3 and TRBJ1-6; the match to TRBD1 covers 7 bases. The CDR3 is 14 residues long. Germline lookup yields CDR1 LGHNA and CDR2 YSLEER. The DNA for the CDR3 is TGCGCCAGCAGCCGAGACAGGGAAGGTTCACACCTCCACTTT. Translation gives CASSRDREGSHLHF.